Each of the 27 T cell receptor beta chains below was sequenced from the same sample in a study of tumor and adjacent non-tumor tissue in lung cancer (dated by TCRdb to the late 2010s). RNA was isolated from bulk unsorted tissue, and RNA quality was assessed with a NanoDrop ND-1000 and an Agilent 2100. The normal lung samples consisted of distant non-tumor tissue collected more than 3 cm from the tumor edge. The library came from multiplex PCR. The listed sequencing device is Illumina HiSeq 2500. TCRbeta libraries were built by three rounds of nested PCR using primers (Table S4), following protocols modified from ARM-PCR. TCRdb reworked the public reads: Q25 trimming with fastp, MiXCR clone assembly, productive beta chains retained. When rows share a CDR3 protein, they turn into one entry using the most common DNA and genes. The sample yields 40,000 to 45,000 distinct CDR3 sequences; around 67% were counted once. Roughly 19% of the sample comes from the top ten.

What was sequenced was distant non-tumor lung tissue. The receptors shown here come from a woman aged 40 to 49 with non-small cell lung cancer.

A word on this clonotype: One end of the junction does not line up with germline, which may come from a read error. The rearrangement uses TRBV11-3 and TRBJ2-3; the match to TRBD2 covers 14 bases. Germline V gives CDR1 SGHNT, CDR2 YENEEA. The CDR3 extends over 17 amino acids. In DNA, the CDR3 is TGTACCAGCAGCCAAGGGACTAGCGGGGGTATCGCAGATACGCAGTATTTT. Its protein product is CTSSQGTSGGIADTQYF.

Regarding this clonotype: Without the conserved terminal phenylalanine or tryptophan, this CDR3 likely stems from a read error. The rearrangement links TRBV5-1 to TRBJ2-7; TRBD1 agrees at 12 bases. The CDR3 is 18 residues long. CDR1 and CDR2 from the germline V gene are SGHRS and YFSETQ. CDR3 DNA: TGCGCCAGCAGCTTGGGGGTTTTGGGACAGGGGGCCCCCTACGAACAGTACTTA. Protein sequence: CASSLGVLGQGAPYEQYL.

This clonotype was recorded at least ten times. The rearrangement joins TRBV6-5 to TRBJ1-1; D call uncertain. Germline assignment: CDR1 MNHEY and CDR2 SVGAGI. The CDR3 runs to 15 residues. Trimming pared 6 bases from V and 3 bases from J, leaving 17 bases between. The CDR3: CASRKGRVWDTEAFF. CDR3 in DNA: TGTGCCAGCAGGAAAGGGAGGGTATGGGACACTGAAGCTTTCTTT.

This clonotype was seen repeatedly, ten times or more. This chain links TRBV29-1 with TRBJ2-5; D not certain. V was cut by 3 bases and J by 2 bases, with 10 bases left in between. Looked up from germline, CDR1 is SQVTM and CDR2 is ANQGSEA. The CDR3 contains 13 residues. CDR3 sequence reads: CSVDGRLQETQYF. The CDR3 nucleotides read TGCAGCGTTGATGGCAGATTACAAGAGACCCAGTACTTC. The full variable domain, with the rest looked up from reference TRBV29-1 and TRBJ2-5, is SAVISQKPSRDICQRGTSLTIQCQVDSQVTMMFWYRQQPGQSLTLIATANQGSEATYESGFVIDKFPISRPNLTFSTLTVSNMSPEDSSIYLCSVDGRLQETQYFGPGTRLLVL.

This clonotype turned up a few times. One junction end disagrees with the germline gene, perhaps due to a read error. The rearrangement joins TRBV5-4 to TRBJ1-2, with D hard to call. CDR1 and CDR2 (germline): SGHNT, YYREEE (reference sequence). This CDR3 has 13 amino acids. CDR3 DNA: TGTGCCAGCAGCTTGCGCTTTAATTATGGCTACGCCTTC. As protein: CASSLRFNYGYAF.

At least ten counts were recorded for this clonotype. The V call is TRBV5-4, the J call TRBJ2-1; possibly TRBD2 for D (6 bases). Trimming cost V 7 bases and J 7 bases, with 18 bases left between them. In germline, CDR1 is SGHNT, CDR2 YYREEE (reference sequence). The CDR3 loop spans 14 amino acids. The CDR3 loop reads CASGAGSFRNEQFF. The CDR3 nucleotides read TGTGCCAGCGGGGCGGGATCATTCCGGAATGAGCAGTTCTTC. Full variable domain (rest looked up from reference TRBV5-4 and TRBJ2-1): ETGVTQSPTHLIKTRGQQVTLRCSSQSGHNTVSWYQQALGQGPQFIFQYYREEENGRGNFPPRFSGLQFPNYSSELNVNALELDDSALYLCASGAGSFRNEQFFGPGTRLTVL.

CDR3 protein: CASGLGQGPTGELFF. As DNA, the CDR3 is TGTGCTAGTGGTCTCGGACAGGGGCCCACCGGGGAGCTGTTTTTT. The V and J genes are TRBV12-5 and TRBJ2-2; 9 bases agree with TRBD1. Germline trimming cut 5 bases from V and 4 bases from J; bases unmatched to any gene: 5. CDR1 is LGHNT, CDR2 FRNRAP, per germline. This CDR3 contains 15 residues.

As to this clonotype: The junction departs from germline at one end; a sequencing error may be responsible. The chain couples TRBV20-1 to TRBJ2-1; 9 bases fit TRBD2. This CDR3 has 20 amino acids. Germline CDR1 is DFQATT and CDR2 is SNEGSKA (reference sequence). The CDR3 DNA reads as TGCAGTGCTAGATCGCTCGGGCGGGGGGGTTCCGGAGGGATCTACAATGAGCGGTTCTTC. Its protein is CSARSLGRGGSGGIYNERFF.

A remark on this clonotype: The junction does not match germline at one end; this may be a read error. The rearrangement uses TRBV11-3 and TRBJ2-7, with 8 bases aligning to TRBD1. CDR1 is SGHNT and CDR2 is YENEEA in the germline V gene. The CDR3 covers 14 residues. CDR3 protein: CPSSSGQGSYEQCF. The CDR3 nucleotides are TGTCCCAGCAGCTCCGGACAGGGTTCCTACGAGCAGTGCTTC.

Concerning this clonotype: Here the CDR3 omits its conserved ending phenylalanine or tryptophan, so a read error is the likely source. Here the CDR3 reads CASSSSVASCNEQFS. DNA for the CDR3: TGTGCCAGCAGTTCCAGCGTGGCCTCCTGCAATGAGCAGTTCTCC. The chain carries TRBV12-3 or TRBV12-4 and TRBJ2-1, with D hard to call. There are 15 residues in the CDR3.

As concerns this clonotype: The conserved phenylalanine or tryptophan is not found at the CDR3 terminus, so this likely reflects a read error. The chain links TRBV6-5 to TRBJ1-1; D remains ambiguous. V lost 6 bases to trimming and J lost 3 bases, with 14 bases between them. Germline CDR1 reads MNHEY; CDR2 reads SVGAGI. This CDR3 is 14 amino acids long. CDR3 amino acids: CASSCLERDTEAFL. CDR3 nucleotides: TGTGCCAGCAGCTGCCTGGAACGGGACACTGAAGCTTTCCTT.

On this clonotype: Sequence at one end of the junction differs from germline and may be a read error. The rearrangement uses TRBV11-2 and TRBJ2-2; D is perhaps TRBD2 (6 bases). Germline V gene data show CDR1 as SGHAT and CDR2 as FQNNGV. The CDR3 has 14 amino acids. Here the CDR3 DNA reads TGTGCCAACAGCAAGGTCCTAGCGCCCGGGGAGCTGTCTTTT. Translated, it gives CANSKVLAPGELSF.

This clonotype occurred a few times. A much bigger clone sits one base away, suggesting this may be a read error. The chain joins TRBV12-3 or TRBV12-4 to TRBJ1-6; 8 bases match TRBD1. J was trimmed by 5 bases and V by 5 bases; bases with no gene match: 8. The CDR3 has 16 residues. The CDR3: CASSRTGRAHNSPLHF. In nucleotides, the CDR3 is TGTGCCAGCAGTAGGACAGGGAGGGCCCATAATTCACCCCTCCACTTT.

On this clonotype: Just one base apart from a much larger clone, this may be a read error. V is TRBV4-1 and J is TRBJ2-1; weak D call: TRBD2 (6 bases). V lost 4 bases and J 1 base, leaving 20 bases between the germline ends. Germline V lookup: CDR1 MGHRA, CDR2 YSYEKL. The CDR3 loop spans 18 amino acids. The CDR3 coding sequence is TGCGCCAGCAGCCCTAGACTAGTGGGGCCACCTTCCTACAATGAGCAGTTCTTC. Its protein product is CASSPRLVGPPSYNEQFF.

Points on this clonotype: A junction boundary mismatches the germline segment, possibly from a read error. V gene TRBV10-2 combines with J gene TRBJ2-3; D ambiguous. The CDR3 consists of 12 residues. CDR1 is WSHSY and CDR2 is SAAADI in the germline V gene. CDR3 coding DNA: TGCGGCAGTGGGAAGGGCACAGATACGCAATATTTT. Encoded protein: CGSGKGTDTQYF.

Remarks on this clonotype: One end of the junction does not line up with germline, which may come from a read error. This chain uses TRBV6-5 with TRBJ2-3, with D unclear. From germline, CDR1 is MNHEY and CDR2 SVGAGI. CDR3 length: 13 residues. CDR3 residues: CASRYWRTDTQYF. CDR3 nucleotides: TGTGCCAGCAGATACTGGCGCACAGATACGCAGTATTTT.

This clonotype was observed at least ten times. This chain connects TRBV7-9 to TRBJ2-2; D not certain. This CDR3 spans 13 amino acids. Germline CDR1 reads SEHNR; CDR2 reads FQNEAQ (reference sequence). Trimming left V 4 bases short and J 3 bases short, with 6 bases between. This chain's CDR3 is CASSSLHTGELFF. The CDR3 DNA sequence: TGTGCCAGCAGCTCACTCCACACCGGGGAGCTGTTTTTT.

This clonotype was observed a single time. Compared with germline, one end of the junction differs, possibly owing to a read error. This chain connects TRBV11-1 to TRBJ2-7, with 12 nucleotides matching TRBD2. This CDR3 spans 15 amino acids. Looked up from germline, CDR1 is SGHAT and CDR2 is FQDESV (reference sequence). The CDR3 DNA reads as TGTGCCAGCAGCACACTAGCGGGAGGCCACTACGAGCTGTATTTC. Translation gives CASSTLAGGHYELYF.

To note about this clonotype: The junction does not match germline at one end; this may be a read error. The chain recombines TRBV6-1 with TRBJ1-5; D is undetermined. This CDR3 comprises 13 residues. Germline V gene sequence: CDR1 MNHNS, CDR2 SASEGT. CDR3 in amino acids: CTSSVSPNQPQHF. The CDR3 coding sequence is TGCACCAGCAGTGTCAGCCCCAATCAGCCCCAGCATTTT.

J is TRBJ2-7 and V is TRBV11-2, with D unclear. This CDR3 region has 15 residues. CDR1 SGHAT and CDR2 FQNNGV come from the germline V gene. V gave up 11 bases and J gave up 2 bases, with 22 bases separating them. In DNA, the CDR3 is TGTGCCGTCAGCGCAGAAGGTTCGAGCACCTACGAGCAGTACTTC. Its protein is CAVSAEGSSTYEQYF.

Comments on this clonotype: One end of the junction is discordant with germline, which a read error may explain. V gene TRBV6-2 or TRBV6-3 combines with J gene TRBJ2-5; D may correspond to TRBD1 or TRBD2 (5 bases each). This CDR3 spans 14 amino acids. Germline-derived CDR1 and CDR2 are MNHEY and SVGEGT. The CDR3 loop is CASVRGTDLEAQNF. As DNA, the CDR3 is TGTGCCAGCGTGAGGGGAACCGACCTGGAGGCCCAGAACTTC.

About this clonotype itself: A clone one base away is much larger, so this may be a read error. J is TRBJ2-2 and V is TRBV12-3 or TRBV12-4; tentatively, D is TRBD2 (5 bases). This CDR3 spans 13 amino acids. The CDR3 reads CASSLLRTGELSF. The CDR3, as DNA: TGTGCCAGCAGTTTGTTGCGAACCGGGGAGCTGTCTTTT.

This clonotype was seen ten or more times. V gene TRBV29-1 combines with J gene TRBJ2-5; D might be TRBD2 (5 bases). Germline V gene data show CDR1 as SQVTM and CDR2 as ANQGSEA. V lost 8 bases to trimming and J lost 2 bases, with 18 bases between them. The CDR3 runs 14 residues. CDR3 loop: CSCFPEEKQETQYF. Here the CDR3 DNA reads TGCAGCTGCTTTCCGGAGGAGAAACAAGAGACCCAGTACTTC.

This clonotype is medium-sized by share. The V and J genes are TRBV11-3 and TRBJ2-1; D possibly corresponds to TRBD2 (6 bases). Deletions cut 3 bases from V and 5 bases from J, with 14 bases between. CDR1 and CDR2 (germline): SGHNT, YENEEA. This CDR3 has 15 amino acids. CDR3: CASSLTGASHNEQFF. CDR3 DNA sequence: TGTGCCAGCAGCTTGACGGGAGCGAGTCACAATGAGCAGTTCTTC.

Points on this clonotype: Here the CDR3 omits its conserved ending phenylalanine or tryptophan, so a read error is the likely source. It is unclear where the CDR3 begins or ends on the DNA, so no DNA is shown, and the CDR3 is as TCRdb lists it. The chain carries TRBV29-1 and TRBJ2-7; no check of the table's D call, TRBD2, against the DNA was made. The CDR3 totals 14 residues, both ends included. The germline CDR1 and CDR2 sequences are SQVTM and ANQGSEA. The CDR3 loop reads CSVEDGTSPHEQYL.

The chain combines TRBV29-1 with TRBJ2-7; D gene ambiguous. From germline, CDR1 is SQVTM and CDR2 ANQGSEA. The CDR3 runs to 13 residues. The CDR3 nucleotides read TGCAGTGTGTTCGGAACAGAGCCCTACGAGCAGTACTTC. It specifies CSVFGTEPYEQYF.

This chain joins TRBV11-2 and TRBJ2-1, with 7 bases matching TRBD1. Germline CDR1 is SGHAT and CDR2 is FQNNGV. The CDR3 length is 16 residues. The CDR3, as DNA: TGTGTCAGGAGAAGCCTTCGGACAGGAGCGTACAATGAGCAGTTCTTC. Protein sequence: CVRRSLRTGAYNEQFF.